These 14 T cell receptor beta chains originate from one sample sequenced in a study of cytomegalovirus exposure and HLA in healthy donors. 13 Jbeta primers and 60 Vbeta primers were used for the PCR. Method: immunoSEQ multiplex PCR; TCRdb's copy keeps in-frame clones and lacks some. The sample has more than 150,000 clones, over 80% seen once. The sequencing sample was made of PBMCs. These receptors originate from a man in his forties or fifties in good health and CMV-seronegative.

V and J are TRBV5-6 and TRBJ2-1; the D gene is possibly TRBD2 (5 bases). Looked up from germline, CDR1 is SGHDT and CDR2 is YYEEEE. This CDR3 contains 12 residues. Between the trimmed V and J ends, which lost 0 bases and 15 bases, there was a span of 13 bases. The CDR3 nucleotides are TGTGCCAGCAGCTTGGAGTCCGGGAAAGGGTTCTTC. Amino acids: CASSLESGKGFF.

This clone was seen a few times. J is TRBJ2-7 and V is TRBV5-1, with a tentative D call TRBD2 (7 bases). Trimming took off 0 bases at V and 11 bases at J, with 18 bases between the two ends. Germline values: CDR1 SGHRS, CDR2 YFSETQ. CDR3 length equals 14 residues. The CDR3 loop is CASSLAGEGHVEYF. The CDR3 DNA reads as TGCGCCAGCAGCTTGGCAGGGGAGGGCCACGTGGAGTACTTC.

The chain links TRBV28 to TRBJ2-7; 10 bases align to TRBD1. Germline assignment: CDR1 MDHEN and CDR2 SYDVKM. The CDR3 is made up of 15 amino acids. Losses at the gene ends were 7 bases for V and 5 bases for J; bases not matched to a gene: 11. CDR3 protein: CASKPLGQGVNEQYF. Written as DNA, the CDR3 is TGTGCCAGCAAGCCTTTAGGACAGGGGGTAAACGAGCAGTACTTC.

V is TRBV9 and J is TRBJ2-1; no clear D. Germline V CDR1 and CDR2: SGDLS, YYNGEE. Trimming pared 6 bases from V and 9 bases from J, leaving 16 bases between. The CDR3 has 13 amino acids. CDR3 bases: TGTGCCAGCACCCCCGCGGTATTGGGTGAGCAGTTCTTC. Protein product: CASTPAVLGEQFF. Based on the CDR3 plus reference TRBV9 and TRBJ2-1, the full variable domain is DSGVTQTPKHLITATGQRVTLRCSPRSGDLSVYWYQQSLDQGLQFLIQYYNGEERAKGNILERFSAQQFPDLHSELNLSSLELGDSALYFCASTPAVLGEQFFGPGTRLTVL.

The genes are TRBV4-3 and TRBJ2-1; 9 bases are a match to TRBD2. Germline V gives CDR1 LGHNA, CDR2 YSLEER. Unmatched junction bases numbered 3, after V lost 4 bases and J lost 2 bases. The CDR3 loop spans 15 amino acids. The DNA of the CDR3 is TGCGCCAGCAGCCTAGGCGGGGGGGCCTACAATGAGCAGTTCTTC. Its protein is CASSLGGGAYNEQFF.

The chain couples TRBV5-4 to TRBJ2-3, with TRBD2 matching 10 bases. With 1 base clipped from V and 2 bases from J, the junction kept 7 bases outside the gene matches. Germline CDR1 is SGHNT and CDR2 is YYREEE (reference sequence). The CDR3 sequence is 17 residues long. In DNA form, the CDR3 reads TGTGCCAGCAGCTTGACCCGGACTAGCGGAAACACAGATACGCAGTATTTT. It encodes CASSLTRTSGNTDTQYF.

The CDR3 is CASSLRTGGITGELFF. The CDR3 DNA is TGCGCCAGCAGCTTAAGGACAGGGGGCATCACCGGGGAGCTGTTTTTT. This chain connects TRBV5-1 to TRBJ2-2; the match to TRBD1 covers 11 bases. Trimming took 2 bases from V and 4 from J; bases not matched to a gene: 4. CDR3 length: 16 amino acids. Germline V gene sequence: CDR1 SGHRS, CDR2 YFSETQ.

CDR3 protein: CASSLSPQKHEKLFF. The CDR3 DNA sequence: TGTGCCAGCAGTTTATCCCCACAAAAACATGAAAAACTGTTTTTT. The J gene is TRBJ1-4, the V gene TRBV27; unclear D gene. The V end lost 0 bases, the J end lost 6 bases, and 11 bases lay between the germline ends. The CDR3 consists of 15 residues. Per germline, CDR1 MNHEY and CDR2 SMNVEV (reference sequence). Based on the CDR3 plus reference TRBV27 and TRBJ1-4, the full variable domain is EAQVTQNPRYLITVTGKKLTVTCSQNMNHEYMSWYRQDPGLGLRQIYYSMNVEVTDKGDVPEGYKVSRKEKRNFPLILESPSPNQTSLYFCASSLSPQKHEKLFFGSGTQLSVL.

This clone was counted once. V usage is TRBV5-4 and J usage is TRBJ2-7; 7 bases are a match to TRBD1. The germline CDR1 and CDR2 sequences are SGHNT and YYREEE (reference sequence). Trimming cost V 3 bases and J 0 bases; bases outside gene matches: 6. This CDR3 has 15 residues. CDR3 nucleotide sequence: TGTGCCAGCAGCTCAACAGGGGCCTCCTCCTACGAGCAGTACTTC. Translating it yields CASSSTGASSYEQYF.

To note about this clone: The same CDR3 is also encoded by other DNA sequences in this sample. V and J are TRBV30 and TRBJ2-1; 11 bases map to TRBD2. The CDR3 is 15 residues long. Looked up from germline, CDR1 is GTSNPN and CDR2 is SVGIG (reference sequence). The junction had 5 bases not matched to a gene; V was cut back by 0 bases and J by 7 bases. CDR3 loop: CAWSVGLAGQNEQFF. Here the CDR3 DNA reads TGTGCCTGGAGTGTCGGACTAGCGGGTCAAAATGAGCAGTTCTTC.

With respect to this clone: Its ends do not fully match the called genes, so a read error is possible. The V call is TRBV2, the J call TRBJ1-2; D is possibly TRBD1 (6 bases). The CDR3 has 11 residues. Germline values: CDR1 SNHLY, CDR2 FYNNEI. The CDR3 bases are TGTGCCAGCAGGGGGGGGCCAGCGGGCTCGTTC. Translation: CASRGGPAGSF.

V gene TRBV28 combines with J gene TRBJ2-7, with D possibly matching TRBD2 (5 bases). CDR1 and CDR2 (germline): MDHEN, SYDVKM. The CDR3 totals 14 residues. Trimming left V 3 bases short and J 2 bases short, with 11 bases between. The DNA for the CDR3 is TGTGCCAGCAGTTTGGGGAGTACTCCCTACGAGCAGTACTTC. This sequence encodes CASSLGSTPYEQYF. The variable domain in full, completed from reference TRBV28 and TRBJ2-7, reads DVKVTQSSRYLVKRTGEKVFLECVQDMDHENMFWYRQDPGLGLRLIYFSYDVKMKEKGDIPEGYSVSREKKERFSLILESASTNQTSMYLCASSLGSTPYEQYFGPGTRLTVT.

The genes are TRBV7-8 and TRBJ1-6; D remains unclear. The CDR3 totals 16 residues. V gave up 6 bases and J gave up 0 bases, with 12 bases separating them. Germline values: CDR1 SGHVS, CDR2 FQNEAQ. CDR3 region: CASRRIRGSYNSPLHF. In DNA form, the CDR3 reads TGTGCCAGCAGGCGAATACGGGGCTCCTATAATTCACCCCTCCACTTT.

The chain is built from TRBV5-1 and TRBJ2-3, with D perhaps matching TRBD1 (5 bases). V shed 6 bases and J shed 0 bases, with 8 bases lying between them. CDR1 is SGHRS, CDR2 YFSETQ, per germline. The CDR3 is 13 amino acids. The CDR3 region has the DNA TGCGCCAGCAACCCAGGGAGCACAGATACGCAGTATTTT. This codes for CASNPGSTDTQYF.